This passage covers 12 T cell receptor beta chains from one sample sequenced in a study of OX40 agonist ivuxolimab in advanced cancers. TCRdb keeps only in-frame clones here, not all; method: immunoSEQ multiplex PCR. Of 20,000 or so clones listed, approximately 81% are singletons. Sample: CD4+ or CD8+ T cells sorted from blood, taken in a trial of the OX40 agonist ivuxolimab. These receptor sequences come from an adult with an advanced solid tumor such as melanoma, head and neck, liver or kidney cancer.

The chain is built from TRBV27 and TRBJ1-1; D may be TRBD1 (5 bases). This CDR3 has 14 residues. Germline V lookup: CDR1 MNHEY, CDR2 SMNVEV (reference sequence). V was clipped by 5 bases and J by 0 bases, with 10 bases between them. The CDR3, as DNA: TGTGCCAGCAGTGGGGCAGGGTTGAACACTGAAGCTTTCTTT. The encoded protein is CASSGAGLNTEAFF.

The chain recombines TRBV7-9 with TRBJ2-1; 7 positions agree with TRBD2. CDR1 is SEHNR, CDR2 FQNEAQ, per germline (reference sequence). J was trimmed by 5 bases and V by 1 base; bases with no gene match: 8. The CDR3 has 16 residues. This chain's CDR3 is CASSLGGGQGHNEQFF. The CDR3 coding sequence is TGTGCCAGCAGCTTAGGGGGAGGGCAGGGTCACAATGAGCAGTTCTTC. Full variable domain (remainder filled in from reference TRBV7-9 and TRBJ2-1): DTGVSQNPRHKITKRGQNVTFRCDPISEHNRLYWYRQTLGQGPEFLTYFQNEAQLEKSRLLSDRFSAERPKGSFSTLEIQRTEQGDSAMYLCASSLGGGQGHNEQFFGPGTRLTVL.

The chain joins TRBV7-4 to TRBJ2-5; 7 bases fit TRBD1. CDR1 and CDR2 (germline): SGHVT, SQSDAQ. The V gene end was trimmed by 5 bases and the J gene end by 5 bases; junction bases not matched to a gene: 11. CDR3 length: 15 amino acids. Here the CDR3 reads CASSRSHRGRETQYF. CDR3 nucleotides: TGTGCCAGCAGCAGAAGTCACAGGGGCAGGGAGACCCAGTACTTC.

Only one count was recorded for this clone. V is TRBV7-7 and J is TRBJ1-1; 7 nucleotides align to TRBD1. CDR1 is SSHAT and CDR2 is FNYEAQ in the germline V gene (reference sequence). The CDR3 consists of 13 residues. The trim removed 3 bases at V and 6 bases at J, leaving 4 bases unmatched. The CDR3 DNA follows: TGTGCCAGCAGCTTCGACAGGGACGCTGAAGCTTTCTTT. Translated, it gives CASSFDRDAEAFF.

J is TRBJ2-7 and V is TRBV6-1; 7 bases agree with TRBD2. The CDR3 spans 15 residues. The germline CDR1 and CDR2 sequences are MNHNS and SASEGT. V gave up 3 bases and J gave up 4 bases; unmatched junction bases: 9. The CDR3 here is CASSDTVNSGYEQYF. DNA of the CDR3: TGTGCCAGCAGTGATACCGTGAATAGCGGGTACGAGCAGTACTTC.

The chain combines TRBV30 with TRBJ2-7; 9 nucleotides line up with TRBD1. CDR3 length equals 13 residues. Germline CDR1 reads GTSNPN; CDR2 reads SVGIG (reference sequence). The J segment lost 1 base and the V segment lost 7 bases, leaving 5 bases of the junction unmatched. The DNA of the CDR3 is TGTGCCTCTACAGGGGGCTGGTCCTACGAGCAGTACTTC. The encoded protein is CASTGGWSYEQYF.

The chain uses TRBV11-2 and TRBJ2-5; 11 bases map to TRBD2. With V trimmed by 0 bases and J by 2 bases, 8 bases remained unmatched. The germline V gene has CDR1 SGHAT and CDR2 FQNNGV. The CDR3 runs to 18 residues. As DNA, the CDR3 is TGTGCCAGCAGCTTAGATCTAGGACTAGCGGGTATACAAGAGACCCAGTACTTC. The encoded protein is CASSLDLGLAGIQETQYF.

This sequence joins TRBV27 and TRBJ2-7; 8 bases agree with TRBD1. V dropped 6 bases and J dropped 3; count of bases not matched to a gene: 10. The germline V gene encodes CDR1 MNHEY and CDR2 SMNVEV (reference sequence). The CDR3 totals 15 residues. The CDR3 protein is CASRMTGDPFYEQYF. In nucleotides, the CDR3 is TGTGCCAGCAGAATGACAGGGGACCCGTTCTACGAGCAGTACTTC.

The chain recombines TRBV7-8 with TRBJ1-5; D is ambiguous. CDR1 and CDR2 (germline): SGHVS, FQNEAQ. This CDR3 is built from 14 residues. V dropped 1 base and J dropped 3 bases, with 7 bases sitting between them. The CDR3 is CASSLGGYNQPQHF. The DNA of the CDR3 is TGTGCCAGCAGCTTAGGGGGTTACAATCAGCCCCAGCATTTT.

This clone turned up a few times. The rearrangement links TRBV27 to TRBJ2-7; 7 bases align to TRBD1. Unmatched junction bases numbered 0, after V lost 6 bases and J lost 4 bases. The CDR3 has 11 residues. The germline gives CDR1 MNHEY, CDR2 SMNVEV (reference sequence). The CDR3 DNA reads TGTGCCAGCAGGACAGGGTACGAGCAGTACTTC. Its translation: CASRTGYEQYF.

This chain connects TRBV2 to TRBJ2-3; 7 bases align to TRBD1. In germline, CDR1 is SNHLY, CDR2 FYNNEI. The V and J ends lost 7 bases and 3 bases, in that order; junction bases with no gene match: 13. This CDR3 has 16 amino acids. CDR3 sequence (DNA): TGTGCCAGCACGGTCAGGGGGTTTGAGAGAACAGATACGCAGTATTTT. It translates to CASTVRGFERTDTQYF. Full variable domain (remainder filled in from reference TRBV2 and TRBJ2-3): EPEVTQTPSHQVTQMGQEVILRCVPISNHLYFYWYRQILGQKVEFLVSFYNNEISEKSEIFDDQFSVERPDGSNFTLKIRSTKLEDSAMYFCASTVRGFERTDTQYFGPGTRLTVL.

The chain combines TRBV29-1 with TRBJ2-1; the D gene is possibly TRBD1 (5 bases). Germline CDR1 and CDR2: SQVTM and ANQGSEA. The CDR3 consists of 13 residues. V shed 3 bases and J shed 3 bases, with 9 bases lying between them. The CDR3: CSVDPDIYNEQFF. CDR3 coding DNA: TGCAGCGTTGACCCGGACATCTACAATGAGCAGTTCTTC.